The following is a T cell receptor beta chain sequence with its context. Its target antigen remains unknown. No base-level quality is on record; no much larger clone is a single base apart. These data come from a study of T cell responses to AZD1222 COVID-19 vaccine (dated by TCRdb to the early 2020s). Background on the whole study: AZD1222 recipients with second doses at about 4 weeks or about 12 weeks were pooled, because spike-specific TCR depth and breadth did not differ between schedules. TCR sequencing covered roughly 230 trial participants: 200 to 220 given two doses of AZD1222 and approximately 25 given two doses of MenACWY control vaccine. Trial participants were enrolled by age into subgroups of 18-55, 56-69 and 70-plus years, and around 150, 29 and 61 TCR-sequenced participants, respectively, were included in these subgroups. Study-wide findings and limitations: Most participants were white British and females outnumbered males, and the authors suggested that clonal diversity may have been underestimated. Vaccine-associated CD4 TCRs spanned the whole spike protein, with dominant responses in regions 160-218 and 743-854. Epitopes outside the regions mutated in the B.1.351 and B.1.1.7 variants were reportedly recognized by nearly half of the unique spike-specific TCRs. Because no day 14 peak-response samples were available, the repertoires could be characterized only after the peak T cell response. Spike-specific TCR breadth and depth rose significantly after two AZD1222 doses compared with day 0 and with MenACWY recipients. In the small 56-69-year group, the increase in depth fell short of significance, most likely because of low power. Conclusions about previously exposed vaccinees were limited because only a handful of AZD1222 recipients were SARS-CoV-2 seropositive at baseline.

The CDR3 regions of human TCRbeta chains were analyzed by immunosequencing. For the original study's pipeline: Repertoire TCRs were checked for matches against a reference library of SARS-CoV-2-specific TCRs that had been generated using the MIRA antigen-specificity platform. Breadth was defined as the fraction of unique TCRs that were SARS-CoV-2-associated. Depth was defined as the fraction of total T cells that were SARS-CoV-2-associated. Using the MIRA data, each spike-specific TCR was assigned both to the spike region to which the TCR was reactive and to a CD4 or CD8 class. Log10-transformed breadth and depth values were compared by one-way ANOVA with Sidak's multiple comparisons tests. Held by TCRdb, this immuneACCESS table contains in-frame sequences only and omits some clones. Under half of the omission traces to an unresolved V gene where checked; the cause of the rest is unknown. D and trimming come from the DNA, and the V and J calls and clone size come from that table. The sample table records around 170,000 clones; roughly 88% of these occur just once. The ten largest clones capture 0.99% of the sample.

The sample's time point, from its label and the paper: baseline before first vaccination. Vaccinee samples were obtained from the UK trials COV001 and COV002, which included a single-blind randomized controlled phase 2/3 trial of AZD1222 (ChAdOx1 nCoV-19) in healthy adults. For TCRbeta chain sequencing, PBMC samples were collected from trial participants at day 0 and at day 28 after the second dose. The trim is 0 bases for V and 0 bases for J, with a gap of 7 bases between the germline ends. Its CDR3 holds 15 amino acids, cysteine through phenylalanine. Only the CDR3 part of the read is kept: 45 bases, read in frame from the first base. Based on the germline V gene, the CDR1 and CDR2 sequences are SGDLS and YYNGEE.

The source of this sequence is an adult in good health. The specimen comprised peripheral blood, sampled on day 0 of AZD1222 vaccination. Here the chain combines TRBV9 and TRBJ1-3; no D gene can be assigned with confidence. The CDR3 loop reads CASSVGVISGNTIYF. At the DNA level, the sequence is TGTGCCAGCAGCGTAGGGGTTATCTCTGGAAACACCATATATTTT.